This TCR beta chain was sequenced in a study of T cell repertoires in cytomegalovirus infection (dated by TCRdb to between 2018 and 2021). Concerning the study at large: Recently identified HLA-C-restricted CMV epitopes, whose presentation resists viral immunomodulation, were targeted by peptide stimulations together with well-studied HLA-B-restricted epitopes. Donor HLA type was relevant to the analysis, as public TCR beta signatures indicated carriage of CMV infection together with the matching HLA type. Paper-wide results and their limitations: The ex vivo response was dominated by HLA-C-restricted CMV-specific TCR beta clonotypes, which also provided the single most frequent clonotype in two of eight donors. Cumulative frequency of public TCR beta family members discriminated carriers of CMV infection plus the relevant HLA type in this cohort and an independent 352-donor cohort.

Data came from an Illumina HiSeq 1500. The public reads were reanalyzed by TCRdb: fastp trimming at Q25, MiXCR alignment, in-frame beta chains only. Every distinct CDR3 protein forms one entry, paired with its most common genes and DNA. The sample includes 550,000 to 850,000 distinct CDR3 sequences, with around 35% observed a single time. 15% to 20% of the sample goes to the ten largest clones. There are 13 amino acids in the CDR3, from cysteine to phenylalanine inclusive. Just CDR3 DNA is preserved here, 39 bases in frame from base 1. Trimming takes 6 bases off V and 8 bases off J; junction bases not matched to a gene: 5. In the germline V gene (reference sequence), CDR1 corresponds to MNHNY and CDR2 to SVGAGI. With regard to this clonotype: No antigen is known for it. Per-nucleotide qualities are absent, and no much larger clonotype sits a single base away.

This specimen's treatment or condition label, interpreted: in vitro stimulation with specific CMV peptide epitopes to enrich CMV-specific T cells. This TCR was recovered from a human donor in good health (CMV status not recorded). Some clones in this sample may be carry-over from other donors' samples. Specimen: cultured PBMCs, collected from culture after CMV antigen stimulation. The sequence joins TRBV6-6 to TRBJ1-4; the central 8 bases match TRBD1. This receptor carries the CDR3 CASSRGLKEKLFF. In nucleotides, the sequence is TGTGCCAGCAGCAGGGGGCTAAAAGAAAAACTGTTTTTT.